A selection of T cell receptor beta chains follows, all from one sample in a study of blood T cell repertoires in COVID-19. Some clones are missing from TCRdb's copy, which holds only in-frame ones; the method was immunoSEQ multiplex PCR. The table lists 65,000 to 80,000 clones, 85% to 90% of them singletons. Sequenced: peripheral blood. These receptors came from an elderly man in a cohort sampled during active COVID-19. The CDR3 runs from the conserved cysteine through the conserved F or W. Each record gives: V gene, J gene, clone size, D gene, CDR3 protein, CDR3 DNA. A D gene is named only where the DNA matches it firmly. Expanded clones get a size class; other rows say once, few or many, or leave the size out.

v_gene: TRBV9; j_gene: TRBJ1-3; abundance: NA; d_gene: NA; CDR3aa: CASSPSGLSGNTIYF; CDR3nt: TGTGCCAGCAGCCCATCAGGGTTATCTGGAAACACCATATATTTT
v_gene: TRBV5-1; j_gene: TRBJ2-7; abundance: NA; d_gene: TRBD2; CDR3aa: CASSALPGLAGGESYEQYF; CDR3nt: TGCGCCAGCAGCGCTCTACCGGGACTAGCGGGGGGGGAATCCTACGAGCAGTACTTC
v_gene: TRBV7-2; j_gene: TRBJ2-3; abundance: once; d_gene: TRBD2; CDR3aa: CASSLGLGLEGSDTQYF; CDR3nt: TGTGCCAGCAGCTTAGGCCTCGGACTAGAAGGGTCGGATACGCAGTATTTT
v_gene: TRBV5-1; j_gene: TRBJ1-1; abundance: NA; d_gene: TRBD1; CDR3aa: CASSSGGRNTEAFF; CDR3nt: TGCGCCAGCAGCTCAGGGGGCCGGAACACTGAAGCTTTCTTT
v_gene: TRBV5-4; j_gene: TRBJ2-3; abundance: NA; d_gene: TRBD2; CDR3aa: CASSPRTGGWDTQYF; CDR3nt: TGTGCCAGCAGCCCCCGCACGGGGGGTTGGGATACGCAGTATTTT
v_gene: TRBV2; j_gene: TRBJ2-1; abundance: NA; d_gene: NA; CDR3aa: CASSVGGYNEQFF; CDR3nt: TGTGCCAGCAGTGTAGGGGGATACAATGAGCAGTTCTTC
v_gene: TRBV29-1; j_gene: TRBJ1-2; abundance: NA; d_gene: NA; CDR3aa: CSALNYGYTF; CDR3nt: TGCAGCGCACTTAACTATGGCTACACCTTC
v_gene: TRBV9; j_gene: TRBJ1-1; abundance: NA; d_gene: NA; CDR3aa: CASSAGASEAFF; CDR3nt: TGTGCCAGCAGCGCCGGTGCGTCTGAAGCTTTCTTT
v_gene: TRBV11-3; j_gene: TRBJ2-5; abundance: once; d_gene: NA; CDR3aa: CASSPGGTDQETQYF; CDR3nt: TGTGCCAGCAGCCCCGGCGGGACAGACCAAGAGACCCAGTACTTC
v_gene: TRBV25-1; j_gene: TRBJ2-3; abundance: NA; d_gene: NA; CDR3aa: CASSDSTDTQYF; CDR3nt: TGTGCCAGCAGTGATTCAACAGATACGCAGTATTTT
v_gene: TRBV27; j_gene: TRBJ1-3; abundance: NA; d_gene: NA; CDR3aa: CASSRGVGGNTIYF; CDR3nt: TGTGCCAGCAGTAGGGGTGTAGGTGGAAACACCATATATTTT
v_gene: TRBV18; j_gene: TRBJ2-7; abundance: NA; d_gene: NA; CDR3aa: CASSRTVAGDEQYF; CDR3nt: TGTGCCAGCTCACGGACAGTCGCTGGTGACGAGCAGTACTTC
v_gene: TRBV12-3/TRBV12-4; j_gene: TRBJ2-5; abundance: NA; d_gene: TRBD2; CDR3aa: CASGEGQETQYF; CDR3nt: TGTGCCAGCGGGGAGGGGCAAGAGACCCAGTACTTC
v_gene: TRBV5-1; j_gene: TRBJ1-3; abundance: NA; d_gene: NA; CDR3aa: CASSLQGRGNTIYF; CDR3nt: TGCGCCAGCAGCTTACAGGGTCGCGGAAACACCATATATTTT
v_gene: TRBV5-4; j_gene: TRBJ2-2; abundance: once; d_gene: TRBD1; CDR3aa: CASSLIGTGGSTGELFF; CDR3nt: TGTGCCAGCAGCTTAATCGGGACAGGGGGATCCACCGGGGAGCTGTTTTTT
v_gene: TRBV12-3/TRBV12-4; j_gene: TRBJ2-5; abundance: NA; d_gene: NA; CDR3aa: CASSFQGGETQYF; CDR3nt: TGTGCCAGCAGTTTCCAGGGCGGAGAGACCCAGTACTTC
v_gene: TRBV19; j_gene: TRBJ2-1; abundance: NA; d_gene: TRBD2; CDR3aa: CASSRRTSGGTSNQFF; CDR3nt: TGTGCCAGTAGTAGGAGGACTAGCGGGGGGACGAGCAATCAATTCTTC
v_gene: TRBV28; j_gene: TRBJ2-3; abundance: NA; d_gene: TRBD2; CDR3aa: CASSLFPRTSGGHTSTDTQYF; CDR3nt: TGTGCCAGCAGTTTATTTCCGAGAACTAGCGGGGGGCACACCAGCACAGATACGCAGTATTTT